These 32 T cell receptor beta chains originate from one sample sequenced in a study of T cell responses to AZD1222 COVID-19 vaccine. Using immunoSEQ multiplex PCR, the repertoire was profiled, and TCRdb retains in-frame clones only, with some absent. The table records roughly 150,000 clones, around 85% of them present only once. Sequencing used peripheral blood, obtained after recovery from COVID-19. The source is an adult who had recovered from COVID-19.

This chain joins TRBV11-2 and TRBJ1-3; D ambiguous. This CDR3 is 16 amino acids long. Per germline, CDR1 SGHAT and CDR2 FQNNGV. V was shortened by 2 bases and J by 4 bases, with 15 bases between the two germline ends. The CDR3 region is CASSLYSETPGNTIYF. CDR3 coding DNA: TGTGCCAGCAGCTTATATTCAGAGACTCCGGGAAACACCATATATTTT. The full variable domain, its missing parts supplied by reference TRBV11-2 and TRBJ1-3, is EAGVAQSPRYKIIEKRQSVAFWCNPISGHATLYWYQQILGQGPKLLIQFQNNGVVDDSQLPKDRFSAERLKGVDSTLKIQPAKLEDSAVYLCASSLYSETPGNTIYFGEGSWLTVV.

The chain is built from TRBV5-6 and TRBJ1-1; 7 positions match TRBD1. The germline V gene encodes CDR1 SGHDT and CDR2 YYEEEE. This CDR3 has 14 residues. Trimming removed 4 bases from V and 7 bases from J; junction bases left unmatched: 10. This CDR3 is CASSPTDRVIEAFF. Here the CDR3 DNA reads TGTGCCAGCAGCCCCACTGACAGGGTGATTGAAGCTTTCTTT.

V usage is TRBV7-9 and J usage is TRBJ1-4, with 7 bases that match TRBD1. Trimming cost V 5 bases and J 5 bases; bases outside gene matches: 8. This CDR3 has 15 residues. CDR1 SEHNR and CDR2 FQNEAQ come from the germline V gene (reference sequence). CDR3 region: CASSKSAGGNEKLFF. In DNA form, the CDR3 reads TGTGCCAGCAGCAAAAGTGCAGGGGGAAATGAAAAACTGTTTTTT. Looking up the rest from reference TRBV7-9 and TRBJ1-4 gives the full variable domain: DTGVSQNPRHKITKRGQNVTFRCDPISEHNRLYWYRQTLGQGPEFLTYFQNEAQLEKSRLLSDRFSAERPKGSFSTLEIQRTEQGDSAMYLCASSKSAGGNEKLFFGSGTQLSVL.

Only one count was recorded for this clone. In DNA form, the CDR3 reads TGTGCCAGTAGTCCCGGGGACAACCAGCCCCAGCATTTT. It yields the protein CASSPGDNQPQHF. This chain connects TRBV19 to TRBJ1-5, with a possible D match to TRBD1 (6 bases). V lost 5 bases and J 7 bases, leaving 12 bases between the germline ends. This CDR3 has 13 residues. The germline V gene has CDR1 LNHDA and CDR2 SQIVND (reference sequence).

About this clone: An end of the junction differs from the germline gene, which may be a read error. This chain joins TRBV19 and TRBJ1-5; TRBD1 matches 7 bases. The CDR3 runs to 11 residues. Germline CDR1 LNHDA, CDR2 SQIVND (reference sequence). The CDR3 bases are TGTGCCAGTAGTATTTTGGGGGACAGATTTTTT. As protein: CASSILGDRFF.

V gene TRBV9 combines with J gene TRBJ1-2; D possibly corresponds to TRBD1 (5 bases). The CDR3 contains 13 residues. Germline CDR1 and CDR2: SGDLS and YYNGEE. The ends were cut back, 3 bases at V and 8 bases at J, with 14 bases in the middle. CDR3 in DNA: TGTGCCAGCAGCGGACAGTGGGGGGGAGGCTACACCTTC. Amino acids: CASSGQWGGGYTF.

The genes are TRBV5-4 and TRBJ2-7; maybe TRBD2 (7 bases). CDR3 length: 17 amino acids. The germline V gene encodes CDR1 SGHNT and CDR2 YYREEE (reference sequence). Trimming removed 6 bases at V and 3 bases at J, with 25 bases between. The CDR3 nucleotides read TGTGCCAGCACCTCCGGGGGGAGGCACGGGGGCGGCTACGAGCAGTACTTC. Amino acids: CASTSGGRHGGGYEQYF.

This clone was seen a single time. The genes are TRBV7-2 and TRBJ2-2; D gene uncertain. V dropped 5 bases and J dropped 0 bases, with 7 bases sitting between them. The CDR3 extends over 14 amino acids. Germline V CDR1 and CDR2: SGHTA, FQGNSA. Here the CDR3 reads CASSTWTNTGELFF. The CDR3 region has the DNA TGTGCCAGCAGCACGTGGACGAACACCGGGGAGCTGTTTTTT.

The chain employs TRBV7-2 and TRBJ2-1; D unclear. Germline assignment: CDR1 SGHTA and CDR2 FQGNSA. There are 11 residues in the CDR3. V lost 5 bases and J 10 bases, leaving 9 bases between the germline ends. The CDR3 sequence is CASSQAPEQFF. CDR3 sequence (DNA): TGTGCCAGCAGCCAAGCCCCCGAGCAGTTCTTC.

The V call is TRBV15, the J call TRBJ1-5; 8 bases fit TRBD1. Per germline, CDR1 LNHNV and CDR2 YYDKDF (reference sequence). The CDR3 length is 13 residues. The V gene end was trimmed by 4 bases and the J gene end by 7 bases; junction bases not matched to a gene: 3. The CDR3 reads CATSMDRVQPQHF. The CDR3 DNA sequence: TGTGCCACCAGCATGGACAGGGTCCAGCCCCAGCATTTT. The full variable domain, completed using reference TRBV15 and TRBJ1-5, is DAMVIQNPRYQVTQFGKPVTLSCSQTLNHNVMYWYQQKSSQAPKLLFHYYDKDFNNEADTPDNFQSRRPNTSFCFLDIRSPGLGDTAMYLCATSMDRVQPQHFGDGTRLSIL.

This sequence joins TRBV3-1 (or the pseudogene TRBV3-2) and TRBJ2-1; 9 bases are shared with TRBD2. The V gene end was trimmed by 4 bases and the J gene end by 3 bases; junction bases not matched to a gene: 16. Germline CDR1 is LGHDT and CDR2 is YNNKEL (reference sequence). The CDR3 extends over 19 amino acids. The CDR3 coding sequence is TGTGCCAGCAGCCCCGATAGGTTTAGCGGGGGACTAAACTACAATGAGCAGTTCTTC. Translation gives CASSPDRFSGGLNYNEQFF.

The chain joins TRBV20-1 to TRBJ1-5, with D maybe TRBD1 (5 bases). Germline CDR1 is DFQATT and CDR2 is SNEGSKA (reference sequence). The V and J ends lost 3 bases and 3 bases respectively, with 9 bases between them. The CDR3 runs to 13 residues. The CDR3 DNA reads TGCAGTGCTAGTGGAGGGGTCAATCAGCCCCAGCATTTT. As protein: CSASGGVNQPQHF.

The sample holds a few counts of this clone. The CDR3 DNA reads as TGTGCCAGCAGCCAACCAGCGGGAAGGTCGACCGGGGAGCTGTTTTTT. This codes for CASSQPAGRSTGELFF. The chain uses TRBV4-2 and TRBJ2-2; TRBD2 aligns across 7 bases. With 2 bases clipped from V and 5 bases from J, the junction kept 8 bases outside the gene matches. The CDR3 is made up of 16 amino acids. The V gene's germline CDR1 is LGHNA and CDR2 YNFKEQ.

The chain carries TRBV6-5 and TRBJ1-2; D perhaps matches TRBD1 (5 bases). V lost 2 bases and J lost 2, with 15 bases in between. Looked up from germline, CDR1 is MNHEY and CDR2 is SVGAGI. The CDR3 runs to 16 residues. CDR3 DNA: TGTGCCAGCAGTTACCCCCGGGGGGGTGGCAACTATGGCTACACCTTC. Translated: CASSYPRGGGNYGYTF.

The CDR3 DNA follows: TGTGCCAGCAGCCCCCCGGCCGGTTACAATGAGCAGTTCTTC. Protein: CASSPPAGYNEQFF. V and J are TRBV7-9 and TRBJ2-1, with D unresolved. Between the trimmed V and J ends, which lost 5 bases and 4 bases, there was a span of 12 bases. This CDR3 spans 14 amino acids. Looked up from germline, CDR1 is SEHNR and CDR2 is FQNEAQ (reference sequence).

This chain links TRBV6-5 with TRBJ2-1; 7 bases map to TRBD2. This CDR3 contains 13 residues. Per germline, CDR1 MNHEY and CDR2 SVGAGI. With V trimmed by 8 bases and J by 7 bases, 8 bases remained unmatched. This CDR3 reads CASGGLAANEQFF. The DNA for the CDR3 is TGTGCCAGCGGCGGGCTAGCGGCAAATGAGCAGTTCTTC.

CDR3 amino acids: CATSDSREGAEAFF. CDR3 nucleotide sequence: TGTGCCACCAGTGATTCCAGGGAGGGCGCTGAAGCTTTCTTT. The V and J genes are TRBV24-1 and TRBJ1-1, with D possibly matching TRBD1 (5 bases). The germline V gene has CDR1 KGHDR and CDR2 SFDVKD. This CDR3 is built from 14 residues. Deletions cut 2 bases from V and 6 bases from J, with 12 bases between.

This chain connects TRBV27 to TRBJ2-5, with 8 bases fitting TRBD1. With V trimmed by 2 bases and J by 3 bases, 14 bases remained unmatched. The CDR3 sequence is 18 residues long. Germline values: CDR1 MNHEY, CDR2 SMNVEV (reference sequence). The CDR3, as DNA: TGTGCCAGCAGTTTAAGTAGTCTCGGACAGGGACCTAAAGAGACCCAGTACTTC. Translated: CASSLSSLGQGPKETQYF.

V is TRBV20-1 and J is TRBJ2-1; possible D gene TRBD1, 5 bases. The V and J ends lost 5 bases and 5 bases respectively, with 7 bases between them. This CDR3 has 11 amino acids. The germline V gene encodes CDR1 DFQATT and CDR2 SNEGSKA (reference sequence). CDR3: CSARQNNEQFF. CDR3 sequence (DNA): TGCAGTGCTCGACAGAACAATGAGCAGTTCTTC.

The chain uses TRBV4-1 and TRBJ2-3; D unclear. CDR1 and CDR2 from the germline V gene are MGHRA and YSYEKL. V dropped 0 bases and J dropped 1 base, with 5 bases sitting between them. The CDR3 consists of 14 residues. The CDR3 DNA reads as TGCGCCAGCAGCCAAGATACGGGCACAGATACGCAGTATTTT. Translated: CASSQDTGTDTQYF.

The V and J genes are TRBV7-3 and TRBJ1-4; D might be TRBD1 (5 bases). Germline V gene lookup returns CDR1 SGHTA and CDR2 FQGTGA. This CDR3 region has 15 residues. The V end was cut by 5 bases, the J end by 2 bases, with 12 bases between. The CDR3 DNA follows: TGTGCCAGCAGCCCGGGGACGGGCACTAATGAAAAACTGTTTTTT. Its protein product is CASSPGTGTNEKLFF.

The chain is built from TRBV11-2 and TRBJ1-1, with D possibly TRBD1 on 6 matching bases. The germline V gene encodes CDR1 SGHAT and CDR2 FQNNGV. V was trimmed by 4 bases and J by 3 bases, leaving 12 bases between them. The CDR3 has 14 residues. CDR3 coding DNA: TGTGCCAGCAGCTACACAGGGAGTGACACTGAAGCTTTCTTT. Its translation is CASSYTGSDTEAFF.

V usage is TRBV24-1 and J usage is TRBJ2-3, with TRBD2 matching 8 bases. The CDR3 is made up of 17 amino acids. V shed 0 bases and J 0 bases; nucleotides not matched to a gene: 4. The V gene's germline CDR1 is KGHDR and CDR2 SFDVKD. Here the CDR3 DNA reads TGTGCCACCAGTGATTTGGGCCGCGGGAGGAGCACAGATACGCAGTATTTT. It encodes CATSDLGRGRSTDTQYF.

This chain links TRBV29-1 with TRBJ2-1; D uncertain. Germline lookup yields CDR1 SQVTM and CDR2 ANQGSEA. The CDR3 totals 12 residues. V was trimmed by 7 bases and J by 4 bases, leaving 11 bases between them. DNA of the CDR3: TGCAGCGCCAAAACTTTGTACAATGAGCAGTTCTTC. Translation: CSAKTLYNEQFF.

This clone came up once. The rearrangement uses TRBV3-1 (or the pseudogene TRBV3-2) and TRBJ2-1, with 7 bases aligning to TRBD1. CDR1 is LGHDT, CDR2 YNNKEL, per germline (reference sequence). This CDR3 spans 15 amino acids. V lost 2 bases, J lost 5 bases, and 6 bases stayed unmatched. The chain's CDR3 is CASSQTQGNHNEQFF. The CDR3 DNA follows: TGTGCCAGCAGCCAAACACAGGGGAACCACAATGAGCAGTTCTTC.

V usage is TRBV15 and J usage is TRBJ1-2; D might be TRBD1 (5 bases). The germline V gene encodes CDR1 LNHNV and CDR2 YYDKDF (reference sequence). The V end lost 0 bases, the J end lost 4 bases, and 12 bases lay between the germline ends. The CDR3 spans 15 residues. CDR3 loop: CATSREAGLSYGYTF. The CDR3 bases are TGTGCCACCAGCAGAGAGGCGGGACTCAGCTATGGCTACACCTTC. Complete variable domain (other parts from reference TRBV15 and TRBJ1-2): DAMVIQNPRYQVTQFGKPVTLSCSQTLNHNVMYWYQQKSSQAPKLLFHYYDKDFNNEADTPDNFQSRRPNTSFCFLDIRSPGLGDTAMYLCATSREAGLSYGYTFGSGTRLTVV.

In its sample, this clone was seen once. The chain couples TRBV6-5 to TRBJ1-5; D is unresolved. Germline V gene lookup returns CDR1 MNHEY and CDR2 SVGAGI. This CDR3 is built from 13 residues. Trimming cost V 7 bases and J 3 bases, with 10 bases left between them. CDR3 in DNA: TGTGCCAGCAATCACAACCACAATCAGCCCCAGCATTTT. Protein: CASNHNHNQPQHF.

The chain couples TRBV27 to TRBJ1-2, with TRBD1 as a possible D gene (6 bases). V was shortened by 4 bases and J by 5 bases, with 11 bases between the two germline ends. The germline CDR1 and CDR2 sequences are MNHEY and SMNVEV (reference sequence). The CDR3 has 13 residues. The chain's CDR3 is CASSSAQGYGYTF. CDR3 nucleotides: TGTGCCAGCAGTTCGGCACAGGGATATGGCTACACCTTC.

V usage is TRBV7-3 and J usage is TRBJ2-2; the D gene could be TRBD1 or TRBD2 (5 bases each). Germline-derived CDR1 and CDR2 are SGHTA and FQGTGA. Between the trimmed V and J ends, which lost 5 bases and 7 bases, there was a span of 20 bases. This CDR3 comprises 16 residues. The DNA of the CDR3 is TGTGCCAGCAGCCGGGACGCAGGAAGGAAAGGCGGGGAGCTGTTTTTT. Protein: CASSRDAGRKGGELFF.

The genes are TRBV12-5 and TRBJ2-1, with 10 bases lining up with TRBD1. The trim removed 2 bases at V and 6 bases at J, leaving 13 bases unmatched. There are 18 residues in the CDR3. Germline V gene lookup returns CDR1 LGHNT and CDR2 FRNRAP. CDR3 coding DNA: TGTGCTAGTGGTTTGAACCACCATCCGGACAGGGGGTTCAATGAGCAGTTCTTC. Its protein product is CASGLNHHPDRGFNEQFF.

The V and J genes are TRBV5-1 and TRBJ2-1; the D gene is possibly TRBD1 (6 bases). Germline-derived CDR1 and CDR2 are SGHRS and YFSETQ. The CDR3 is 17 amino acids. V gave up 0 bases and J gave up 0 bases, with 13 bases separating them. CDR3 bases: TGCGCCAGCAGCTTGGACGACAGGCGGAGCTCCTACAATGAGCAGTTCTTC. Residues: CASSLDDRRSSYNEQFF.

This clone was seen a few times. CDR3: CASSQGNSGGNTIYF. Written as DNA, the CDR3 is TGTGCCAGCAGCCAAGGGAACTCGGGTGGAAACACCATATATTTT. The chain recombines TRBV3-1 (or the pseudogene TRBV3-2) with TRBJ1-3; D gene unclear. V lost 1 base and J lost 3, with 10 bases in between. Germline V gene lookup returns CDR1 LGHDT and CDR2 YNNKEL (reference sequence). This CDR3 spans 15 amino acids.